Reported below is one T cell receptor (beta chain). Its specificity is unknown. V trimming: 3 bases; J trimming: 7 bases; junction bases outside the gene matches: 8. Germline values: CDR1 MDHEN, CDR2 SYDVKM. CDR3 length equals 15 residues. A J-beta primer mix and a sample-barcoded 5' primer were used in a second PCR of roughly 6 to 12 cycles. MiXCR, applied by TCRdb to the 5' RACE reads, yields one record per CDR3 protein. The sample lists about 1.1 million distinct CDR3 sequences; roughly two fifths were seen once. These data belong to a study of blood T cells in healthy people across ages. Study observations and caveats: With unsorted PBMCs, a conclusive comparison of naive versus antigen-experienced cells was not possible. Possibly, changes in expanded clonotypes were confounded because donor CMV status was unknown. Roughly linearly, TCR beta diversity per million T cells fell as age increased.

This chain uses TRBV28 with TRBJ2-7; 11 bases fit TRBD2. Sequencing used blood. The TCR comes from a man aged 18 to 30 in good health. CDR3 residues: CASSFLAGGYNEQYF. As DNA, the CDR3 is TGTGCCAGCAGTTTCCTAGCGGGGGGCTACAATGAGCAGTACTTC.